Sequencing of this T cell receptor (beta chain) was carried out in a study of vaccination effects on CD4 cells after COVID-19. To note about this clone: Its antigen is unknown.

Clones were sequenced by immunoSEQ multiplex PCR, and TCRdb holds only the in-frame ones, with some missing. The table lists more than 8,500 clones, about 80% of them singletons. CDR3 length: 17 residues. Germline assignment: CDR1 KGHSH and CDR2 LQKENI. V lost 1 base and J 6 bases, leaving 20 bases between the germline ends. The authors isolated CD4+ T cells after nine to eleven days of culture. It was two doses of either the BNT162b2 or mRNA-1273 vaccine that participants received. This TCR came from a human donor who received a COVID-19 vaccine. Sequencing was performed on CD4+ T cells from PBMCs cultured without peptide, taken after COVID-19 vaccination. The V call is TRBV18, the J call TRBJ2-3; D is perhaps TRBD1 (6 bases). The DNA for the CDR3 is TGTGCCAGCTCACCACTACTCGCGGTTGGGGGCATGGATACGCAGTATTTT. Protein: CASSPLLAVGGMDTQYF.